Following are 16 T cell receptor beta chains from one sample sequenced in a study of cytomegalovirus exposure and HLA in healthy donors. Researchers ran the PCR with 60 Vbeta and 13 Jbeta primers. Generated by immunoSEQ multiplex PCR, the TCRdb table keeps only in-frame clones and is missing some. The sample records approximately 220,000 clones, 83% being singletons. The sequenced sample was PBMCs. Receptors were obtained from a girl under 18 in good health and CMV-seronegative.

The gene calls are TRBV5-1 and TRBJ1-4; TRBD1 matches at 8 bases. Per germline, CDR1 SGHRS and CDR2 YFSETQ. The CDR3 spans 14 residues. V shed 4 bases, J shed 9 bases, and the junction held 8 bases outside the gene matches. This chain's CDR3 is CASSGGQVDQKLFF. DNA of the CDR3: TGCGCCAGCAGCGGGGGACAGGTCGACCAAAAACTGTTTTTT.

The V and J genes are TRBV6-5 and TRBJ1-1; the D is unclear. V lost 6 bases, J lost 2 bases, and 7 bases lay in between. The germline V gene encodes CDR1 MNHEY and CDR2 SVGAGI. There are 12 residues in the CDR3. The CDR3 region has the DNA TGTGCCAGCAGGAGCGTAAACACTGAAGCTTTCTTT. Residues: CASRSVNTEAFF.

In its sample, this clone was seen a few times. This chain's CDR3 is CASSDRNNEQFF. The CDR3 nucleotides are TGTGCCAGCAGTGACAGAAACAATGAGCAGTTCTTC. The chain carries TRBV6-6 and TRBJ2-1; the D gene is possibly TRBD1 (5 bases). V lost 5 bases to trimming and J lost 5 bases, with 7 bases between them. The CDR3 is made up of 12 amino acids. The V gene's germline CDR1 is MNHNY and CDR2 SVGAGI (reference sequence).

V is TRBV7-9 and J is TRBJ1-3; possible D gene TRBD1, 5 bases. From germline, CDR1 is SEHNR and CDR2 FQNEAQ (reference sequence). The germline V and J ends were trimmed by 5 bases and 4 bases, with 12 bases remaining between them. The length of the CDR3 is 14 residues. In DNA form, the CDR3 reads TGTGCCAGCAGCCTCAACAGGTTGGGAAACACCATATATTTT. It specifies CASSLNRLGNTIYF. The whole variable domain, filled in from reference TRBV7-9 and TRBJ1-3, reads DTGVSQNPRHKITKRGQNVTFRCDPISEHNRLYWYRQTLGQGPEFLTYFQNEAQLEKSRLLSDRFSAERPKGSFSTLEIQRTEQGDSAMYLCASSLNRLGNTIYFGEGSWLTVV.

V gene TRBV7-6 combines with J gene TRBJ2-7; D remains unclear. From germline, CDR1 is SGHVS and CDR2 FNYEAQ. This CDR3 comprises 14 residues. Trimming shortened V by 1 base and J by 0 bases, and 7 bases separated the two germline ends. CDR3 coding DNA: TGTGCCAGCAGCTTAGGCGGCGCCTCCTACGAGCAGTACTTC. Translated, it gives CASSLGGASYEQYF.

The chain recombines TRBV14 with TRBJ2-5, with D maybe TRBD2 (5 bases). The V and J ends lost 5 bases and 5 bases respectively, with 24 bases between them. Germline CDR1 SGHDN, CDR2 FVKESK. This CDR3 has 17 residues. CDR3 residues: CASSLKPGNPFMETQYF. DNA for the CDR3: TGTGCCAGCAGCTTAAAACCGGGAAACCCATTCATGGAGACCCAGTACTTC.

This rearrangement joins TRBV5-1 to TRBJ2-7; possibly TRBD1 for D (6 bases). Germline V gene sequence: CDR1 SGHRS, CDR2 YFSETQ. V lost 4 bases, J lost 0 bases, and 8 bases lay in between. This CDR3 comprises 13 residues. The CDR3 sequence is CASSMDSSYEQYF. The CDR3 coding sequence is TGCGCCAGCAGCATGGACAGCTCCTACGAGCAGTACTTC.

This chain's CDR3 is CASSIDRGPYGYTF. The CDR3 DNA follows: TGTGCCAGTAGTATCGACAGGGGGCCGTATGGCTACACCTTC. This rearrangement joins TRBV19 to TRBJ1-2, with 10 bases identical to TRBD1. The V and J ends lost 3 bases and 5 bases, in that order; junction bases with no gene match: 3. The V gene's germline CDR1 is LNHDA and CDR2 SQIVND (reference sequence). The CDR3 length is 14 residues.

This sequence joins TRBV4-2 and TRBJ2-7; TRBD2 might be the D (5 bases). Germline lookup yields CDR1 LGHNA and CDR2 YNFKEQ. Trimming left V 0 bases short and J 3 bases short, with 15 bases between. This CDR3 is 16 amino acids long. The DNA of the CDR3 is TGTGCCAGCAGCCAAGAGGGTTTCGGGGAAAACTACGAGCAGTACTTC. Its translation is CASSQEGFGENYEQYF.

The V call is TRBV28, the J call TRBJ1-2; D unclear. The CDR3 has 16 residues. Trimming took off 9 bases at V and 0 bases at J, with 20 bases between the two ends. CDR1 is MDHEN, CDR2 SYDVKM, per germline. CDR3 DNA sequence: TGTGCCAGATACCTGAGAGGGAACCCTGCTAACTATGGCTACACCTTC. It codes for CARYLRGNPANYGYTF.

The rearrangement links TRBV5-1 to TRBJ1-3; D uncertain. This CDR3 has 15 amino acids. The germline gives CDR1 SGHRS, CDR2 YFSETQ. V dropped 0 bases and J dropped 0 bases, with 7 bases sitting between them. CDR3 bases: TGCGCCAGCAGCTTGGATCCAGTCTCTGGAAACACCATATATTTT. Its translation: CASSLDPVSGNTIYF.

This chain's CDR3 is CASSFLGPSGPVSYGYTF. DNA for the CDR3: TGTGCCAGCAGTTTTCTCGGTCCTTCAGGGCCTGTAAGCTATGGCTACACCTTC. The chain joins TRBV28 to TRBJ1-2, with TRBD1 as a possible D gene (5 bases). Between the trimmed V and J ends, which lost 3 bases and 4 bases, there was a span of 24 bases. Germline CDR1 is MDHEN and CDR2 is SYDVKM. The CDR3 runs 18 residues.

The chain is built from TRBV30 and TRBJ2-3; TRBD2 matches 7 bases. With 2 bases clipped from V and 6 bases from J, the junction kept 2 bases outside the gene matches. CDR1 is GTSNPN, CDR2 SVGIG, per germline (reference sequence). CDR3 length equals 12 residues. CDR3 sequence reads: CAWSRGGDTQYF. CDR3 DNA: TGTGCCTGGAGTCGGGGAGGGGATACGCAGTATTTT.

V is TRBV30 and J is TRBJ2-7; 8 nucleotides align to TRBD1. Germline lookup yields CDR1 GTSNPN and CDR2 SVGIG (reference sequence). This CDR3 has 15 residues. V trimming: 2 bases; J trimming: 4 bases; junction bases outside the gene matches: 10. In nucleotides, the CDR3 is TGTGCCTGGAGTCCGGGCAGGGGGCGCTGGTACGAGCAGTACTTC. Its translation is CAWSPGRGRWYEQYF.

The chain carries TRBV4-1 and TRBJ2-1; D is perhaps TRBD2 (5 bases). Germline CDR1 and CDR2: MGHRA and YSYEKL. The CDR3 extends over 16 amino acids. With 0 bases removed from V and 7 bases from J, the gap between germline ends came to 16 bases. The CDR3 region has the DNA TGCGCCAGCAGCCAAGATCTGAGCGGAGTGAGGAATGAGCAGTTCTTC. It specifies CASSQDLSGVRNEQFF.

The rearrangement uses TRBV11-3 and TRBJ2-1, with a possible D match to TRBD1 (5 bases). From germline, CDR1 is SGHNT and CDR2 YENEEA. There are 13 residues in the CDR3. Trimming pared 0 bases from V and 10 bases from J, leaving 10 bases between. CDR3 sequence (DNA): TGTGCCAGCAGCTTAGATCCCGCAGGGGAGCAGTTCTTC. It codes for CASSLDPAGEQFF.